These 9 T cell receptor beta chains were all obtained from the same sample, sequenced in a study of naive and memory T cell subsets. An equimolar mix of two oligonucleotides served as the beta constant-region primer for TRBC1 and TRBC2. Four rounds of PCR amplified the ligated cDNA using nested alpha and beta constant-region primers plus SP2. MiXCR, run by TCRdb on the UMI-ligation and nested PCR reads, gives a single entry per CDR3 protein. The table includes more than 100,000 distinct CDR3 sequences, around a third detected once. The specimen sequenced was central memory CD4+ T cells from blood. The receptors here all came from a human donor in good health.

This clonotype showed up just once. This chain joins TRBV6-5 and TRBJ2-1; 7 bases line up with TRBD2. This CDR3 is built from 16 residues. Germline loops: CDR1 MNHEY, CDR2 SVGAGI. The J segment lost 7 bases and the V segment lost 0 bases, leaving 9 bases of the junction unmatched. In nucleotides, the CDR3 is TGTGCCAGCAGTTACTCCCGTGGGCCCGGGAGGAATGAGCAGTTCTTC. Its protein product is CASSYSRGPGRNEQFF.

The V and J genes are TRBV6-6 and TRBJ1-2, with TRBD1 matching over 12 bases. Per the germline V gene, CDR1 is MNHNY and CDR2 is SVGAGI (reference sequence). Trimming cost V 5 bases and J 4 bases; bases outside gene matches: 8. The CDR3 runs 16 residues. CDR3 DNA sequence: TGTGCCAGCAGTGTCCGGGACAGGGGGCGCGGCTATGGCTACACCTTC. This translates into CASSVRDRGRGYGYTF.

The V gene is TRBV20-1, the J gene TRBJ2-3; D is perhaps TRBD1 or TRBD2 (6 bases each). The CDR3 is 15 residues long. Germline V gene data show CDR1 as DFQATT and CDR2 as SNEGSKA (reference sequence). Trimming cost V 6 bases and J 2 bases, with 18 bases left between them. In DNA form, the CDR3 reads TGCAGTGCGTCAAATGGAGGGGGTCCCACAGATACGCAGTATTTT. Protein product: CSASNGGGPTDTQYF.

J is TRBJ2-1 and V is TRBV18; D is uncertain. This CDR3 comprises 15 residues. The V gene lost 6 bases and the J gene lost 10 bases, with 22 bases spanning the gap. Germline V lookup: CDR1 KGHSH, CDR2 LQKENI. The CDR3 reads CASSSGLSRVSEQFF. For the CDR3, the DNA is TGTGCCAGCTCGTCAGGCCTTAGTAGGGTATCAGAGCAGTTCTTC.

The chain employs TRBV20-1 and TRBJ2-3; maybe TRBD1 (6 bases). The CDR3 spans 14 residues. V was shortened by 6 bases and J by 2 bases, with 15 bases between the two germline ends. Germline V gives CDR1 DFQATT, CDR2 SNEGSKA (reference sequence). CDR3 DNA: TGCAGTGCCCCTACAGGGACCTACACAGATACGCAGTATTTT. Protein: CSAPTGTYTDTQYF.

The rearrangement links TRBV6-2 or TRBV6-3 to TRBJ1-5, with D tentatively TRBD1 (6 bases). Germline V gene sequence: CDR1 MNHEY, CDR2 SVGEGT. V lost 2 bases, J lost 0 bases, and 8 bases lay in between. CDR3 size: 15 residues. The DNA for the CDR3 is TGTGCCAGCAGTTACATAGGGGGTAGCAATCAGCCCCAGCATTTT. The encoded protein is CASSYIGGSNQPQHF.

The chain couples TRBV12-3 or TRBV12-4 to TRBJ2-1; 9 bases match TRBD2. The CDR3 is 16 residues long. V was clipped by 2 bases and J by 8 bases; unmatched bases: 10. DNA of the CDR3: TGTGCCAGCAGTTTATCTTTTGCGGGAGGGCTAGATGAGCAGTTCTTC. Translating gives CASSLSFAGGLDEQFF.

The V call is TRBV4-3, the J call TRBJ2-1, with 13 bases fitting TRBD2. CDR1 and CDR2 from the germline V gene are LGHNA and YSLEER. The CDR3 is 16 amino acids. J gave up 15 bases and V 3 bases, and 14 bases lay outside the gene matches. CDR3 sequence: CASSQGSGTSGTSRFF. The CDR3 DNA reads as TGCGCCAGCAGCCAGGGCTCCGGGACTAGCGGGACAAGTCGGTTCTTC.

This clonotype has only a few counts. This rearrangement joins TRBV5-1 to TRBJ2-7, with D perhaps TRBD1 or TRBD2 (5 bases each). The CDR3 sequence is 13 residues long. Germline V gene sequence: CDR1 SGHRS, CDR2 YFSETQ. V shed 4 bases and J shed 6 bases, with 14 bases lying between them. CDR3 amino acids: CASSTAGSSEQYF. The CDR3 DNA sequence: TGCGCCAGCAGCACTGCAGGGAGTTCCGAGCAGTACTTC.